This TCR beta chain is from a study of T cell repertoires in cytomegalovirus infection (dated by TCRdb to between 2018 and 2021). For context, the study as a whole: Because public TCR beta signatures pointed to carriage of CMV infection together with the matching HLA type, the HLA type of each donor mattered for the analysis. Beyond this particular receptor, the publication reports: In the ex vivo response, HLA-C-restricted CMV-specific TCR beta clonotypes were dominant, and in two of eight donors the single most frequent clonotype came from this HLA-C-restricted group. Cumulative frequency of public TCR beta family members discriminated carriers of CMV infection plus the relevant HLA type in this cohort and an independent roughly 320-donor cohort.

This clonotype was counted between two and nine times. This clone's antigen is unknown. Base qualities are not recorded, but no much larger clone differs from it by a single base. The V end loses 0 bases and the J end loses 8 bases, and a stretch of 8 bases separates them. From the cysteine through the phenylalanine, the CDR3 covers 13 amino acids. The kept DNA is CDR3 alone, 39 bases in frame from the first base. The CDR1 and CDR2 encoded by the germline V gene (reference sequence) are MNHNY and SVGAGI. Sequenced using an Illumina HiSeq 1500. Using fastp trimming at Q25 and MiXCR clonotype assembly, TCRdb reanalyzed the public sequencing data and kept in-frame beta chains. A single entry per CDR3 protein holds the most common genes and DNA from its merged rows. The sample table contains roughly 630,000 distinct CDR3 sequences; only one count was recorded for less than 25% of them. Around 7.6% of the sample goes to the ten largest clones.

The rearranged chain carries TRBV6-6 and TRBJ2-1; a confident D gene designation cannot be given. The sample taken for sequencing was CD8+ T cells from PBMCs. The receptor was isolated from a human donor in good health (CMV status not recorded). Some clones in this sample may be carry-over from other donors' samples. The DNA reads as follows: TGTGCCAGCAGTTACTCGAGTTGGCATGAGCAGTTCTTC. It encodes CASSYSSWHEQFF.